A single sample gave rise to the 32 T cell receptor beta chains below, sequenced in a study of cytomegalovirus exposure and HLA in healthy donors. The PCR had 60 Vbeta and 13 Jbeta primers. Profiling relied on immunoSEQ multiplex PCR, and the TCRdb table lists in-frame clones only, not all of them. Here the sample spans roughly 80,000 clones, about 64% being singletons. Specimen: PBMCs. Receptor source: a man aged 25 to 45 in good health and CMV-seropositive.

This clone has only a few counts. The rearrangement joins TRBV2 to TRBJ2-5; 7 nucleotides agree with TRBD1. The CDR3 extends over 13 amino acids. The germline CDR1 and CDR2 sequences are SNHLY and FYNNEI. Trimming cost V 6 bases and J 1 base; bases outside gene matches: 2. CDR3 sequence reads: CASRDRVQETQYF. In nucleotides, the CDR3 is TGTGCCAGCAGAGACAGGGTCCAAGAGACCCAGTACTTC.

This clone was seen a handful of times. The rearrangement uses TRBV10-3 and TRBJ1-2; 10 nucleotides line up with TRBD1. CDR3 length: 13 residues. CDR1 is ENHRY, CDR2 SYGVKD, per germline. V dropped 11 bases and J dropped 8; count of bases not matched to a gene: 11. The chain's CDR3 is CASERQGAGGYTF. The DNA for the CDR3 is TGTGCCTCAGAGAGACAGGGGGCTGGGGGCTACACCTTC.

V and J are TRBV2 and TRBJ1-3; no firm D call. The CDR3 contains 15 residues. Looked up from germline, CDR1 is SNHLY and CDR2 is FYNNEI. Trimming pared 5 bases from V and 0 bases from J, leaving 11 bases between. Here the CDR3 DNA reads TGTGCCAGCAGTACCGCGGGCGACTCTGGAAACACCATATATTTT. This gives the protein CASSTAGDSGNTIYF. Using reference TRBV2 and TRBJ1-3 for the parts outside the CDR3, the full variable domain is EPEVTQTPSHQVTQMGQEVILRCVPISNHLYFYWYRQILGQKVEFLVSFYNNEISEKSEIFDDQFSVERPDGSNFTLKIRSTKLEDSAMYFCASSTAGDSGNTIYFGEGSWLTVV.

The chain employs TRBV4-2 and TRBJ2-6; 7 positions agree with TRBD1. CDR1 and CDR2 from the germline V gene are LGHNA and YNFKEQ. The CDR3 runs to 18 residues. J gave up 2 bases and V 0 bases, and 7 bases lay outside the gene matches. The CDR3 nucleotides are TGTGCCAGCAGCCAAGATTGGGGAACAGGGGCTGGGGCCAACGTCCTGACTTTC. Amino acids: CASSQDWGTGAGANVLTF.

DNA of the CDR3: TGCAGCGTTGAAGAGTCGTCCGGGTTCGGGCAGTACTTC. This encodes CSVEESSGFGQYF. The chain employs TRBV29-1 and TRBJ2-7; the D is unclear. The CDR3 is 13 residues long. The V gene lost 0 bases and the J gene lost 9 bases, with 15 bases spanning the gap. Germline assignment: CDR1 SQVTM and CDR2 ANQGSEA.

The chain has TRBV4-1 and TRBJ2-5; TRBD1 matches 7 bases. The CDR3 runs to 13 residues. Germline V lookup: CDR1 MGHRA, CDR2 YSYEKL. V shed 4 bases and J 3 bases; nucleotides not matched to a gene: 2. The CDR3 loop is CASSRGTEETQYF. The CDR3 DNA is TGCGCCAGCAGCCGAGGGACAGAAGAGACCCAGTACTTC.

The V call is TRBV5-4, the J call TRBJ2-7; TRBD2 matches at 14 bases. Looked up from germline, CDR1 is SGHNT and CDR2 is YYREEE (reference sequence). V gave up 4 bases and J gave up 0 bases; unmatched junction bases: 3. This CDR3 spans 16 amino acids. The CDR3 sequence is CASSRGTSGSSYEQYF. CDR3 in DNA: TGTGCCAGCAGCCGGGGGACTAGCGGGAGCTCCTACGAGCAGTACTTC. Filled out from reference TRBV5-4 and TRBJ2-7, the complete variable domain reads ETGVTQSPTHLIKTRGQQVTLRCSSQSGHNTVSWYQQALGQGPQFIFQYYREEENGRGNFPPRFSGLQFPNYSSELNVNALELDDSALYLCASSRGTSGSSYEQYFGPGTRLTVT.

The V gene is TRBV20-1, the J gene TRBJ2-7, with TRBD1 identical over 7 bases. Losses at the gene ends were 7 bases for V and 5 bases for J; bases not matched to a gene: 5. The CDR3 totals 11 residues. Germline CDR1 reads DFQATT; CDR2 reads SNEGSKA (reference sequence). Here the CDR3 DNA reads TGCAGTGGACAGGGTTGGAACGAGCAGTACTTC. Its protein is CSGQGWNEQYF.

The CDR3 nucleotides are TGCGCCAGCAGCTTGGTTACTTCCACAGATACGCAGTATTTT. This translates into CASSLVTSTDTQYF. The rearrangement uses TRBV5-1 and TRBJ2-3; D not certain. The germline V gene has CDR1 SGHRS and CDR2 YFSETQ. Trimming removed 0 bases from V and 2 bases from J, with 7 bases in between. This CDR3 has 14 amino acids.

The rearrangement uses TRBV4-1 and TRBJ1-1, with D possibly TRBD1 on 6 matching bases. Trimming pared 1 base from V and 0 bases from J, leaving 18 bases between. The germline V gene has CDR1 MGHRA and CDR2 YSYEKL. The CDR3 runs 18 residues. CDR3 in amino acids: CASSQVGLGQLMNTEAFF. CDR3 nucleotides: TGCGCCAGCAGCCAAGTGGGTTTAGGACAGCTAATGAACACTGAAGCTTTCTTT.

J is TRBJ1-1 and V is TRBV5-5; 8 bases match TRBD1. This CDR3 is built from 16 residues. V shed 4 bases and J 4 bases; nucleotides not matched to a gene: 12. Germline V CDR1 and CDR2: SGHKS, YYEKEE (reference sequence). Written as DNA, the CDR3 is TGTGCCAGCAGCCGCCCTGACAGGGGCGGGGGCACTGAAGCTTTCTTT. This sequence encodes CASSRPDRGGGTEAFF. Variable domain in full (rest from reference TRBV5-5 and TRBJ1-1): DAGVTQSPTHLIKTRGQQVTLRCSPISGHKSVSWYQQVLGQGPQFIFQYYEKEERGRGNFPDRFSARQFPNYSSELNVNALLLGDSALYLCASSRPDRGGGTEAFFGQGTRLTVV.

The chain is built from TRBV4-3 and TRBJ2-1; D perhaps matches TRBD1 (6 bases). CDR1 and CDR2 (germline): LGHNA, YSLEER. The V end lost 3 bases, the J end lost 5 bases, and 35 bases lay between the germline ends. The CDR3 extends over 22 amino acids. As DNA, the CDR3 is TGCGCCAGCAGCCAGACAGGCCCACACCCCCCGGCTAGCAGGGTCCCCGACAATGAGCAGTTCTTC. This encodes CASSQTGPHPPASRVPDNEQFF.

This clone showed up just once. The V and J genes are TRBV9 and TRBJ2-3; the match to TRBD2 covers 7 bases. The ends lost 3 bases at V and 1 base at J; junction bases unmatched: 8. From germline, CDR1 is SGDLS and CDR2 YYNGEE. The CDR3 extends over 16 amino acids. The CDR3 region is CASSEGGRGRTDTQYF. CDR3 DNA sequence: TGTGCCAGCAGCGAGGGAGGGCGGGGACGCACAGATACGCAGTATTTT.

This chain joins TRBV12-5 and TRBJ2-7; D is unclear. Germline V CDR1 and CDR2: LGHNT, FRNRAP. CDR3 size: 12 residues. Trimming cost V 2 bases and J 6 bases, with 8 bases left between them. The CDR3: CASGLTVREQYF. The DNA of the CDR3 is TGTGCTAGTGGTTTGACAGTACGCGAGCAGTACTTC. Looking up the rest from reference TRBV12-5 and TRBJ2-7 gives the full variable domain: DARVTQTPRHKVTEMGQEVTMRCQPILGHNTVFWYRQTMMQGLELLAYFRNRAPLDDSGMPKDRFSAEMPDATLATLKIQPSEPRDSAVYFCASGLTVREQYFGPGTRLTVT.

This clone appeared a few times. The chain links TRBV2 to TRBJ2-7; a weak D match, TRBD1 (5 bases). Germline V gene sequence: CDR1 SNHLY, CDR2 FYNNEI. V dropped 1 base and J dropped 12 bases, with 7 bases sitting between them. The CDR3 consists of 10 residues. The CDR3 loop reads CASSEGQMYF. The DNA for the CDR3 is TGTGCCAGCAGTGAAGGACAGATGTACTTC. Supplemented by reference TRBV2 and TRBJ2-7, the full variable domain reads EPEVTQTPSHQVTQMGQEVILRCVPISNHLYFYWYRQILGQKVEFLVSFYNNEISEKSEIFDDQFSVERPDGSNFTLKIRSTKLEDSAMYFCASSEGQMYFGPGTRLTVT.

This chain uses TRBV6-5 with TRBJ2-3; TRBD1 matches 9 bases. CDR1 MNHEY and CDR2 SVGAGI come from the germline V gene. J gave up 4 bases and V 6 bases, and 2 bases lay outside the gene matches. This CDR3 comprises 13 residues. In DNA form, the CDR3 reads TGTGCCAGCAGCCGACAGGGGGCAGATACGCAGTATTTT. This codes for CASSRQGADTQYF.

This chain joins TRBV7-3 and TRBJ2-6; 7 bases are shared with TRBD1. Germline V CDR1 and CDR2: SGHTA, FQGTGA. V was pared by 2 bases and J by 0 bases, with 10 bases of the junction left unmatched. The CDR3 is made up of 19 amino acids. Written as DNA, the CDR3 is TGTGCCAGCAGCTTAGGGAAGGGACAGAAGATCTCTGGGGCCAACGTCCTGACTTTC. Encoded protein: CASSLGKGQKISGANVLTF.

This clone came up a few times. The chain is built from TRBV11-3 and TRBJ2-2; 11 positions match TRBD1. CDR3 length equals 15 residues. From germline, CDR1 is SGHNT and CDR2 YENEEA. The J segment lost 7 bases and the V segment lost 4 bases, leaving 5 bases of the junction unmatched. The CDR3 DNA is TGTGCCAGCAGCTCGGACAGGGGGCAAGTCGGGGAGCTGTTTTTT. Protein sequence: CASSSDRGQVGELFF.

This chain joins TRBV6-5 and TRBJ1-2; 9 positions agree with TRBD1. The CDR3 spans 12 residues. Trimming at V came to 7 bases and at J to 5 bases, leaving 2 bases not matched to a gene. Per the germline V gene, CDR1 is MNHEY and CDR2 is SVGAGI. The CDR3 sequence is CASTQGAYGYTF. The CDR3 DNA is TGTGCCAGCACACAGGGGGCATATGGCTACACCTTC.

The CDR3 coding sequence is TGTGCCAGCAGCCCGAGGGTAGGGAGACAAGAGACCCAGTACTTC. Protein sequence: CASSPRVGRQETQYF. The chain combines TRBV11-2 with TRBJ2-5, with D tentatively TRBD2 (5 bases). Trimming removed 5 bases at V and 2 bases at J, with 15 bases between. The CDR3 extends over 15 amino acids. From germline, CDR1 is SGHAT and CDR2 FQNNGV.

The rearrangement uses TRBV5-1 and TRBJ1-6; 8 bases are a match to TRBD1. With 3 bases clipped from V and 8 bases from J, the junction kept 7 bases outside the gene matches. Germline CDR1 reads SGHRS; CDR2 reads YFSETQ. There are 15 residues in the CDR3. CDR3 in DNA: TGCGCCAGCAGCTATTGGACAGGGAGGGATTCACCCCTCCACTTT. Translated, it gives CASSYWTGRDSPLHF.

CDR3 nucleotide sequence: TGTGCCAGCAGTGACAGGGTTCAGGTCCGGACTGAAGCTTTCTTT. Translating it yields CASSDRVQVRTEAFF. This chain joins TRBV2 and TRBJ1-1, with a weak D call TRBD1 (5 bases). The CDR3 covers 15 residues. Trimming cost V 3 bases and J 5 bases, with 16 bases left between them. CDR1 SNHLY and CDR2 FYNNEI come from the germline V gene.

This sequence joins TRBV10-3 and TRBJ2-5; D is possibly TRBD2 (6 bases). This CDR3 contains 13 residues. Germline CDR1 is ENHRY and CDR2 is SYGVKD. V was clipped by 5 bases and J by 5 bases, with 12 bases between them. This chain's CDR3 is CAISTTSYETQYF. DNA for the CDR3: TGTGCCATCAGTACGACTAGTTATGAGACCCAGTACTTC.

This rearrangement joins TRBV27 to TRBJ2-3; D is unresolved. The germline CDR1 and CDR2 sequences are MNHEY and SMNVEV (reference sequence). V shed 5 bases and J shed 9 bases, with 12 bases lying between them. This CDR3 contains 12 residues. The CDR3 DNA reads TGTGCCAGCAGTACCGGTCTGAGAACGCAGTATTTT. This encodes CASSTGLRTQYF.

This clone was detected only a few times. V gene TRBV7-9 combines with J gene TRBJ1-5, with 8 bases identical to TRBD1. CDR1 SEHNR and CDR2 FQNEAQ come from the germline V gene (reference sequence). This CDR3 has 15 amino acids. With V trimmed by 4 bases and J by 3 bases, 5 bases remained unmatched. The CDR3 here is CASSSGQGHNQPQHF. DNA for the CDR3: TGTGCCAGCAGCTCCGGACAGGGCCACAATCAGCCCCAGCATTTT.

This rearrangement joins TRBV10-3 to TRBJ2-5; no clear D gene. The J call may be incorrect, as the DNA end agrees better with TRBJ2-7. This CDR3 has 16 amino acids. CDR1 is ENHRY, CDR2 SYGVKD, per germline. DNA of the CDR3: TGTGCCATCAGTGGAGGTGAAGGAACAAGCTCCTACGAGCAGTACTTC. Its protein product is CAISGGEGTSSYEQYF.

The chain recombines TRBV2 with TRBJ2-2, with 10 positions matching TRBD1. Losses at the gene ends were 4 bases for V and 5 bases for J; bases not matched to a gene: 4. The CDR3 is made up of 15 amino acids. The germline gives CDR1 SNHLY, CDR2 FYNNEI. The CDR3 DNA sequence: TGTGCCAGCAGTGGGCGGACAGGGGGGACCGGGGAGCTGTTTTTT. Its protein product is CASSGRTGGTGELFF.

The CDR3, as DNA: TGTGCCAGCAGTTTGTCAGGGCGCGACGAGCAGTACTTC. Translated: CASSLSGRDEQYF. V gene TRBV27 combines with J gene TRBJ2-7; the D gene is possibly TRBD1 (5 bases). From germline, CDR1 is MNHEY and CDR2 SMNVEV (reference sequence). The V and J ends lost 3 bases and 5 bases respectively, with 11 bases between them. The CDR3 length is 13 residues.

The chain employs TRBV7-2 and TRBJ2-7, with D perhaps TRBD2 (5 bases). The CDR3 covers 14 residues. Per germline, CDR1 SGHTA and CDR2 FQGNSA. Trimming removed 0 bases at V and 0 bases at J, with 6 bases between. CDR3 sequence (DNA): TGTGCCAGCAGCTTAGCAGGGAGCTCCTACGAGCAGTACTTC. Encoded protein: CASSLAGSSYEQYF.

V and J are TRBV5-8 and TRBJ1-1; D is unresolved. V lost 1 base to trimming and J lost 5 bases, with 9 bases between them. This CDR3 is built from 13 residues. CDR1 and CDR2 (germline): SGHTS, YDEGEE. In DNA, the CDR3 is TGTGCCAGCAGCTTGTCAGGTGAAACTGAAGCTTTCTTT. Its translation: CASSLSGETEAFF.

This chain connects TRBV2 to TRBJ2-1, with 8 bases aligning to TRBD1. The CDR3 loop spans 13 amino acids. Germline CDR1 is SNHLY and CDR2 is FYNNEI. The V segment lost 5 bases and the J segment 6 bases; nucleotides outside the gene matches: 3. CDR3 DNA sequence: TGTGCCAGCAGTCTAGGACAGGGCAATGAGCAGTTCTTC. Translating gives CASSLGQGNEQFF.

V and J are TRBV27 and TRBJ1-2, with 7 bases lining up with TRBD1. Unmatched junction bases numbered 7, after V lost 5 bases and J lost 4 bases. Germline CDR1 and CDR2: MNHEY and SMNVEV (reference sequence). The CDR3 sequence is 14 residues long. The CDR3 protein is CASSNDREVYGYTF. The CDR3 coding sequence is TGTGCCAGCAGTAACGACAGGGAGGTCTATGGCTACACCTTC.